What follows are 8 T cell receptor beta chains derived from one specimen sequenced in a study of blood T cell repertoires in COVID-19. Produced via immunoSEQ multiplex PCR; TCRdb's table is partial and in-frame only. The sample has fewer than 250,000 clones, 82% seen once. Sequenced material: peripheral blood. The receptor source for this set is a woman aged 55-70 years with COVID-19, enrolled during active disease.

This sequence joins TRBV4-1 and TRBJ2-7, with 11 bases lining up with TRBD1. The CDR3 totals 16 residues. From germline, CDR1 is MGHRA and CDR2 YSYEKL. The V segment lost 1 base and the J segment 9 bases; nucleotides outside the gene matches: 11. Here the CDR3 DNA reads TGCGCCAGCAGCCAAGCCCTCACGGACAGGGGGCATGGGCAGTACGTC. Protein sequence: CASSQALTDRGHGQYV.

This chain connects TRBV5-4 to TRBJ2-2; D ambiguous. The CDR3 spans 14 residues. V lost 0 bases and J 7 bases, leaving 10 bases between the germline ends. The germline gives CDR1 SGHNT, CDR2 YYREEE (reference sequence). CDR3 DNA: TGTGCCAGCAGCTTGGACCCGAGCATCGGGGAGCTGTTTTTT. This encodes CASSLDPSIGELFF.

This chain links TRBV18 with TRBJ1-5; 7 bases match TRBD1. The CDR3 loop spans 15 amino acids. The germline CDR1 and CDR2 sequences are KGHSH and LQKENI. The V gene end was trimmed by 6 bases and the J gene end by 2 bases; junction bases not matched to a gene: 7. The CDR3 DNA sequence: TGTGCCAGCTCCCCAGGGGGGGCGGGCAATCAGCCCCAGCATTTT. Its protein is CASSPGGAGNQPQHF.

This chain links TRBV9 with TRBJ2-1; D is uncertain. The V gene lost 0 bases and the J gene lost 5 bases, with 3 bases spanning the gap. Per the germline V gene, CDR1 is SGDLS and CDR2 is YYNGEE. The CDR3 length is 12 residues. CDR3 region: CASSVGHNEQFF. Written as DNA, the CDR3 is TGTGCCAGCAGCGTAGGGCACAATGAGCAGTTCTTC.

The chain combines TRBV27 with TRBJ1-2, with TRBD1 matching 9 bases. The V gene's germline CDR1 is MNHEY and CDR2 SMNVEV (reference sequence). This CDR3 comprises 14 residues. Losses at the gene ends were 2 bases for V and 5 bases for J; bases not matched to a gene: 3. CDR3 in amino acids: CASSLLDRGYGYTF. The CDR3 nucleotides read TGTGCCAGCAGTTTACTGGACAGGGGTTATGGCTACACCTTC.

The chain is built from TRBV7-2 and TRBJ1-2; 10 bases fit TRBD1. V lost 5 bases and J lost 2; bases outside the gene matches: 5. The CDR3 consists of 15 residues. Germline CDR1 reads SGHTA; CDR2 reads FQGNSA. The CDR3 bases are TGTGCCAGCAGCCGGTGGGGACAGGGGAACTATGGCTACACCTTC. Amino acid sequence: CASSRWGQGNYGYTF.

The gene calls are TRBV5-1 and TRBJ1-3; no clear D. The CDR3 extends over 14 amino acids. V was pared by 1 base and J by 1 base, with 6 bases between. Germline loops: CDR1 SGHRS, CDR2 YFSETQ. The CDR3 DNA sequence: TGCGCCAGCAGCTTGTCGCGGTCTGGAAACACCATATATTTT. It translates to CASSLSRSGNTIYF.

The CDR3 protein is CASSELSTAASYNSPLHF. In DNA, the CDR3 is TGTGCCAGCAGTGAACTCTCGACCGCAGCGTCCTATAATTCACCCCTCCACTTT. This chain uses TRBV6-1 with TRBJ1-6, with no clear D. V shed 2 bases and J shed 1 base, with 15 bases lying between them. Germline V gives CDR1 MNHNS, CDR2 SASEGT. The CDR3 sequence is 18 residues long.